This T cell receptor beta chain is drawn from a study of cytomegalovirus exposure and HLA in healthy donors. Findings and caveats of the study: The authors later found TCR association rates varying by HLA locus, with DRB1 most and HLA-C fewest. Reports indicated that the classifier achieved high specificity and sensitivity in diagnosing cytomegalovirus status. Some V segments, including TRBV6-2 and TRBV6-3, were excluded as indistinguishable. Overall, around 150 TCR beta chains were annotated as cytomegalovirus-associated.

PCR employed 60 Vbeta and 13 Jbeta primers. Data came from immunoSEQ multiplex PCR; TCRdb stores just in-frame clones and leaves some out. The data show some 78,000 clones, 72% seen once. V dropped 3 bases and J dropped 9 bases, with 13 bases sitting between them. This CDR3 comprises 13 residues. The germline V gene has CDR1 LNHNV and CDR2 YYDKDF (reference sequence). About this clone: Its antigen is as yet unknown.

The sequence derives from a woman aged 40 to 50 in good health and CMV-seropositive. The specimen was PBMCs. The rearrangement uses TRBV15 and TRBJ2-3, with D maybe TRBD2 (6 bases). For the CDR3, the DNA is TGTGCCACCAGCAGTACGGAGGGTCGCACGCAGTATTTT. This codes for CATSSTEGRTQYF. The full variable domain, its missing parts supplied by reference TRBV15 and TRBJ2-3, is DAMVIQNPRYQVTQFGKPVTLSCSQTLNHNVMYWYQQKSSQAPKLLFHYYDKDFNNEADTPDNFQSRRPNTSFCFLDIRSPGLGDTAMYLCATSSTEGRTQYFGPGTRLTVL.